The rows below give T cell receptor beta chains drawn from one sample of a study of blood T cell repertoires in COVID-19. The repertoire was sequenced with immunoSEQ multiplex PCR; TCRdb's copy has only in-frame clones and lacks some. The sample holds some 150,000 clones, roughly 89% seen once. The sequenced material came from peripheral blood. The receptors come from a woman in her forties or fifties with active or convalescent COVID-19. Each CDR3 is given with its conserved first and last residue. D genes are given only for firm matches. The size of a clone is reported for some rows only, either as once, few or many, or as a class for expanded clones.

cdr3_aa | cdr3_nt | j_call | clone_size | d_call | v_call
CASSLTGTGAPGSNQPQHF | TGTGCCAGCAGTTTAACCGGGACAGGGGCCCCTGGGAGCAATCAGCCCCAGCATTTT | TRBJ1-5 | - | TRBD1 | TRBV6-2/TRBV6-3
CASSHGGGSGSSYNSPLHF | TGCGCCAGCAGCCATGGTGGGGGAAGCGGGAGCTCCTATAATTCACCCCTCCACTTT | TRBJ1-6 | - | - | TRBV4-1
CASSLAAGGPYEQYF | TGTGCCAGCAGCTTAGCGGCGGGAGGGCCCTACGAGCAGTACTTC | TRBJ2-7 | - | TRBD2 | TRBV7-2
CASSFREGQPQHF | TGTGCCAGCAGTTTCAGGGAAGGCCAGCCCCAGCATTTT | TRBJ1-5 | - | - | TRBV6-6
CASSGQLSNQPQHF | TGTGCCAGCAGTGGACAACTTAGCAATCAGCCCCAGCATTTT | TRBJ1-5 | - | - | TRBV6-2/TRBV6-3
CASRNLQGADGYTF | TGTGCCAGCAGAAATCTACAGGGGGCTGATGGCTACACCTTC | TRBJ1-2 | - | TRBD1 | TRBV5-4
CASSSSGGAPEQFF | TGTGCCAGCAGCTCTAGCGGGGGGGCCCCTGAGCAGTTCTTC | TRBJ2-1 | once | TRBD2 | TRBV7-3
CATRQGSNQPQHF | TGTGCCACCCGACAGGGAAGCAATCAGCCCCAGCATTTT | TRBJ1-5 | - | TRBD1 | TRBV15
CASSSSNTNTGELFF | TGTGCCAGCAGCTCTAGTAACACGAACACCGGGGAGCTGTTTTTT | TRBJ2-2 | - | - | TRBV7-2
CASSLRGLPEAFF | TGTGCCAGCAGCCTCCGAGGATTACCCGAAGCTTTCTTT | TRBJ1-1 | few | - | TRBV3-1/TRBV3-2
CASSLVAGENIQYF | TGTGCCAGCAGTTTAGTAGCGGGAGAAAACATTCAGTACTTC | TRBJ2-4 | - | TRBD2 | TRBV28
CASSPPGTSPGELFF | TGTGCCAGCAGCCCCCCCGGGACTAGCCCCGGGGAGCTGTTTTTT | TRBJ2-2 | - | TRBD2 | TRBV7-9
CASSPLGEFYGYTF | TGTGCCAGCAGTCCCCTTGGAGAGTTCTATGGCTACACCTTC | TRBJ1-2 | - | - | TRBV27
CASSLLSYEQYF | TGTGCCAGCAGTTTACTGTCCTACGAGCAGTACTTC | TRBJ2-7 | - | - | TRBV28
CASSVAPSGSYEQYF | TGTGCCAGCAGCGTAGCTCCTAGCGGGAGTTACGAGCAGTACTTC | TRBJ2-7 | - | TRBD2 | TRBV9
CASSPGVPYEQYF | TGTGCCAGCAGCCCAGGTGTACCCTACGAGCAGTACTTC | TRBJ2-7 | - | - | TRBV7-2
CASSTIAGANTEAFF | TGTGCCAGCAGCACTATCGCGGGGGCCAACACTGAAGCTTTCTTT | TRBJ1-1 | - | - | TRBV7-9
CASSIWGTGEAFF | TGTGCCAGCAGCATATGGGGGACAGGGGAAGCTTTCTTT | TRBJ1-1 | - | TRBD1 | TRBV7-2
CASSPEGWGTGELFF | TGCGCCAGCAGCCCGGAGGGGTGGGGAACCGGGGAGCTGTTTTTT | TRBJ2-2 | once | - | TRBV5-1
CASSPTGIVTGELFF | TGTGCCAGCAGTCCCACAGGGATAGTGACCGGGGAGCTGTTTTTT | TRBJ2-2 | many | - | TRBV27
CASREGTGGSGEQYF | TGTGCCAGTAGGGAAGGGACAGGGGGCTCTGGCGAGCAGTACTTC | TRBJ2-7 | - | TRBD1 | TRBV19
CASSHLDSPVGGSTIYF | TGTGCCAGCAGTCACCTCGACAGTCCGGTCGGCGGGAGCACCATATATTTT | TRBJ1-3 | - | - | TRBV6-6
CAWSHRGHFGGELFF | TGTGCCTGGAGTCATAGGGGGCATTTCGGCGGGGAGCTGTTTTTT | TRBJ2-2 | - | TRBD1 | TRBV30
CASSLSSSTEAFF | TGCGCCAGCAGCTTGAGTTCCAGCACTGAAGCTTTCTTT | TRBJ1-1 | - | - | TRBV5-1
CASSANQGSAEAFF | TGTGCCAGCAGTGCCAATCAGGGGAGTGCTGAAGCTTTCTTT | TRBJ1-1 | - | - | TRBV6-2/TRBV6-3
CASSQDQFGGANTEAFF | TGCGCCAGCAGCCAAGATCAATTTGGAGGGGCAAACACTGAAGCTTTCTTT | TRBJ1-1 | - | - | TRBV4-3
CASRMGGRTYEQYF | TGTGCCAGCAGGATGGGGGGGCGGACCTACGAGCAGTACTTC | TRBJ2-7 | once | - | TRBV2
CAIGQGAGTEAFF | TGTGCCATCGGACAGGGGGCGGGCACTGAAGCTTTCTTT | TRBJ1-1 | - | TRBD1 | TRBV10-3
CASSPYRVGHQPQHF | TGTGCCAGTAGTCCCTACAGGGTAGGGCATCAGCCCCAGCATTTT | TRBJ1-5 | - | - | TRBV19
CASSLLGALNTEAFF | TGTGCCAGCAGCTTACTTGGGGCGTTGAACACTGAAGCTTTCTTT | TRBJ1-1 | few | - | TRBV7-2
CATSDPDGEFGYTF | TGTGCCACCAGTGATCCCGACGGAGAGTTTGGCTACACCTTC | TRBJ1-2 | - | - | TRBV24-1
CASAKRGAATDTQYF | TGTGCCAGCGCAAAGCGGGGGGCCGCTACAGATACGCAGTATTTT | TRBJ2-3 | - | TRBD2 | TRBV11-2
CASSPLLAGVDTQYF | TGTGCCAGCAGTCCCCTCCTCGCAGGTGTAGATACGCAGTATTTT | TRBJ2-3 | - | - | TRBV6-4
CASSEPPRNYGYTF | TGTGCCAGCAGCGAACCCCCCCGGAACTATGGCTACACCTTC | TRBJ1-2 | - | - | TRBV7-9
CASSFRLAGASYEQYF | TGTGCCAGCAGCTTTCGACTAGCGGGGGCCTCCTACGAGCAGTACTTC | TRBJ2-7 | - | TRBD2 | TRBV7-8
CASSLGGHGEQYF | TGTGCCAGCAGCTTGGGGGGACACGGCGAGCAGTACTTC | TRBJ2-7 | - | - | TRBV5-6
CASSPRWGPGTEAFF | TGTGCCAGTAGTCCGCGGTGGGGGCCCGGCACTGAAGCTTTCTTT | TRBJ1-1 | - | - | TRBV19
CASKRLGTGDNSPLHF | TGTGCCAGCAAACGACTCGGGACAGGGGATAATTCACCCCTCCACTTT | TRBJ1-6 | - | TRBD1 | TRBV7-9
CASRGGGWDSPLHF | TGTGCCAGCAGAGGGGGAGGGTGGGATTCACCCCTCCACTTT | TRBJ1-6 | - | - | TRBV6-6
CASSVGTVETQYF | TGTGCCAGCAGCGTAGGGACAGTGGAGACCCAGTACTTC | TRBJ2-5 | - | - | TRBV9
CATSDWTGGSYNEQFF | TGTGCCACCAGTGATTGGACAGGGGGCTCCTACAATGAGCAGTTCTTC | TRBJ2-1 | - | TRBD1 | TRBV24-1